This TCR beta chain originates from a study of blood T cell repertoires in COVID-19. Per the germline V gene, CDR1 is MNHEY and CDR2 is SVGEGT. The J segment lost 4 bases and the V segment lost 5 bases, leaving 6 bases of the junction unmatched. This CDR3 is 14 amino acids long. The protocol was immunoSEQ multiplex PCR, while the TCRdb copy is restricted to in-frame clones and leaves out a portion. The data hold about 120,000 clones, with around nine tenths observed a single time. This clone appeared once. The chain employs TRBV6-2 or TRBV6-3 and TRBJ2-7, with 9 bases matching TRBD1. The TCR sequence derives from a man between 40 and 49 years old with acute or convalescent COVID-19. Sequencing input: peripheral blood. The CDR3 reads CASSVLGQGYEQYF. CDR3 DNA: TGTGCCAGCAGTGTCCTTGGACAGGGGTACGAGCAGTACTTC.